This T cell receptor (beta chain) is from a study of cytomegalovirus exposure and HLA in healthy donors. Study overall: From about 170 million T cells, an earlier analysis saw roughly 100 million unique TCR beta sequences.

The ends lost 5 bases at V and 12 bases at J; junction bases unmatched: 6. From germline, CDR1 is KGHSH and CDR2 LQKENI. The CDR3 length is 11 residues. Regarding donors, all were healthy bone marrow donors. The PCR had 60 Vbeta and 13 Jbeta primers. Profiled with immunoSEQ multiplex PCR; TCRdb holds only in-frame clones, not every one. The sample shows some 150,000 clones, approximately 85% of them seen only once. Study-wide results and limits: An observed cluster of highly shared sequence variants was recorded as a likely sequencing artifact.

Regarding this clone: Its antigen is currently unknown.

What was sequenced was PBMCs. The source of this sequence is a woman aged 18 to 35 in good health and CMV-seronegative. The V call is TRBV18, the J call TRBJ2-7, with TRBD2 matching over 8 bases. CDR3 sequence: CASSAAGDPYF. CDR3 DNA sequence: TGTGCCAGCTCAGCAGCGGGAGATCCGTACTTC.